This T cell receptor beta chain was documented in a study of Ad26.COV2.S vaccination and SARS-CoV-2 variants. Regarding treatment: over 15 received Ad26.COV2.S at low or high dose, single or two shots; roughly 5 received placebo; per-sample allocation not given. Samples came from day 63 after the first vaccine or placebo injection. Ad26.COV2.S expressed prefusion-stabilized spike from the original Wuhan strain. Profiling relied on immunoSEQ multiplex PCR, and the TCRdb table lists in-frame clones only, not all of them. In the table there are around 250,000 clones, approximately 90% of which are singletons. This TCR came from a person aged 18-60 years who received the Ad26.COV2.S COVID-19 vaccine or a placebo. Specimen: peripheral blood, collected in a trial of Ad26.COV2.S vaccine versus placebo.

CDR3 sequence reads: CASSSGLASDTQYF. CDR3 coding DNA: TGTGCCAGCAGCTCGGGACTGGCCTCGGATACGCAGTATTTT. This sequence joins TRBV7-8 and TRBJ2-3; a possible D gene is TRBD2 (6 bases). Germline CDR1 SGHVS, CDR2 FQNEAQ. Trimming removed 4 bases from V and 6 bases from J, with 14 bases in between. This CDR3 has 14 residues.